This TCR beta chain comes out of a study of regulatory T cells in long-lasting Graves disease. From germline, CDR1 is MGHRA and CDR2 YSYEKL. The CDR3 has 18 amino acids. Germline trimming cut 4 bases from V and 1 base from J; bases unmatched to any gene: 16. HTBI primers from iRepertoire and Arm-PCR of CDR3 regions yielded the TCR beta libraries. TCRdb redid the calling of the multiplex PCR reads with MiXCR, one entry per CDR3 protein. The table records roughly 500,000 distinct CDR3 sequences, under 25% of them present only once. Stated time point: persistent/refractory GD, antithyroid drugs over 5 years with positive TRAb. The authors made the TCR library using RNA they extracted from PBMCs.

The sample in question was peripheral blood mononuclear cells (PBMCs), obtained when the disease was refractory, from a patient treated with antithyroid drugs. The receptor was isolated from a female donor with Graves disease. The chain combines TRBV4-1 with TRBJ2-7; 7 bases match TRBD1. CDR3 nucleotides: TGCGCCAGCAGCCCAATCGGAGCCGGAAGGGACAGATCCTACGAGCAGTACTTC. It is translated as CASSPIGAGRDRSYEQYF.